Below are 4 T cell receptor beta chains sequenced from a single sample in a study of response to subunit inactivated influenza vaccine. TCRdb reprocessed the RT-PCR reads with MiXCR, giving one entry per CDR3 protein. The top ten hold 13% of the sample, which has some 500,000 distinct CDR3 sequences, 10% to 15% seen once. The starting material was PBMCs from blood, obtained more than 35 days after vaccination. Every receptor here comes from a man aged 50-60 years who received an inactivated influenza vaccine.

As concerns this clonotype: A much larger clone sits a single nucleotide away, making a read error possible. The chain joins TRBV7-9 to TRBJ2-1; D may be TRBD1 or TRBD2 (5 bases each). Per germline, CDR1 SEHNR and CDR2 FQNEAQ (reference sequence). The CDR3 is made up of 16 amino acids. The DNA of the CDR3 is TGTTCCAGCAGCTTAGGCCCGAGGGGCGCGAACAATGAGCAGTTCTTC. Its protein is CSSSLGPRGANNEQFF.

The gene calls are TRBV4-1 and TRBJ2-1, with 10 nucleotides matching TRBD2. With V trimmed by 1 base and J by 7 bases, 4 bases remained unmatched. The CDR3 length is 15 residues. CDR1 is MGHRA, CDR2 YSYEKL, per germline. The CDR3: CASSQGLAGRNEQFF. The CDR3 DNA reads TGCGCCAGCAGCCAAGGACTAGCGGGCCGTAATGAGCAGTTCTTC.

This clonotype was observed a few times. This sequence joins TRBV5-1 and TRBJ2-1; D remains unclear. V was pared by 0 bases and J by 7 bases, with 14 bases between. Germline V CDR1 and CDR2: SGHRS, YFSETQ. This CDR3 comprises 15 residues. The CDR3 region is CASSLAGDSRNEQFF. CDR3 sequence (DNA): TGCGCCAGCAGCTTGGCTGGGGATTCTCGTAATGAGCAGTTCTTC.

This clonotype was detected a few times. The rearrangement links TRBV4-3 to TRBJ2-1; D is perhaps TRBD2 (6 bases). V shed 1 base and J shed 6 bases, with 22 bases lying between them. The CDR3 is made up of 18 amino acids. CDR1 is LGHNA, CDR2 YSLEER, per germline. Written as DNA, the CDR3 is TGCGCCAGCAGCCAAGGGCCTCCCGCGGGGTGGGGGAGCAATGAGCAGTTCTTC. This gives the protein CASSQGPPAGWGSNEQFF.